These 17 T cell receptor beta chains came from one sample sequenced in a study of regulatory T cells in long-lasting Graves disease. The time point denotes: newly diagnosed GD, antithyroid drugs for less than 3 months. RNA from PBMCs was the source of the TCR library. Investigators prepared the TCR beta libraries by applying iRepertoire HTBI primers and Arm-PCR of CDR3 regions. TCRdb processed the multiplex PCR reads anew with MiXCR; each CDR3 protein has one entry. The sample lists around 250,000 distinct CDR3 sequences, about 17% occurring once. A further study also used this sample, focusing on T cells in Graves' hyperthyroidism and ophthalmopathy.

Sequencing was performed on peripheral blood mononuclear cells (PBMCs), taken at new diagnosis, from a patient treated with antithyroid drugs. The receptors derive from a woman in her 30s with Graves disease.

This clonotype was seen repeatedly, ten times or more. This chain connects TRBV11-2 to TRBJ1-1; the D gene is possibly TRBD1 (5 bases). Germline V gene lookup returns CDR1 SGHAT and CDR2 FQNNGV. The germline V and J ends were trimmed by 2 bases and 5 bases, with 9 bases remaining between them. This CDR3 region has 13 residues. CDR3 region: CASSLTRATEAFF. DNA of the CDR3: TGTGCCAGCAGCTTAACCAGGGCTACTGAAGCTTTCTTT.

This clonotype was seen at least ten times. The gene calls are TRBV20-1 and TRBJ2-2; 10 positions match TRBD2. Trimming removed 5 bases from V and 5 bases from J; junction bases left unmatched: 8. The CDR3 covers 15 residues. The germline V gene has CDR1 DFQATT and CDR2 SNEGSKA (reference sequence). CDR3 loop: CSAPRLAGATGELFF. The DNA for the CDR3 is TGCAGTGCTCCGCGTCTAGCGGGGGCGACCGGGGAGCTGTTTTTT.

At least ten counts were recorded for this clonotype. The CDR3 DNA reads TGTGCCAGCAGCGAACAAGTAGGACCGAATGAAAAACTGTTTTTT. It is translated as CASSEQVGPNEKLFF. The chain employs TRBV13 and TRBJ1-4; unclear D gene. The germline V and J ends were trimmed by 5 bases and 5 bases, with 15 bases remaining between them. CDR1 is PRHDT and CDR2 is FYEKMQ in the germline V gene (reference sequence). The CDR3 totals 15 residues.

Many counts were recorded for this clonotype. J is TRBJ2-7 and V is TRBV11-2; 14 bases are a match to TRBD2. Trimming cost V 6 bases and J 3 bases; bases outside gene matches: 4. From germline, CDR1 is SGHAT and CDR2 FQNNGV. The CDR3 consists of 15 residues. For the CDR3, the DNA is TGTGCCAGCAGTCGGACTAGCGGGGGGATCTACGAGCAGTACTTC. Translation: CASSRTSGGIYEQYF.

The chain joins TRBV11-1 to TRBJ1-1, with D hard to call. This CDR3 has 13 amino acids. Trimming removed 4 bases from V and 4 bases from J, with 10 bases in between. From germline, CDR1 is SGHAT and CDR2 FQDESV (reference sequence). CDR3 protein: CASSSIGGTEAFF. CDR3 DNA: TGTGCCAGCAGCTCTATTGGTGGCACTGAAGCTTTCTTT.

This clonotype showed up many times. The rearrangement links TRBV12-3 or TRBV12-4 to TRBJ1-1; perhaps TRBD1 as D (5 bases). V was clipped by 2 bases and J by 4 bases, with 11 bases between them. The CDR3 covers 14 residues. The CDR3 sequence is CASSLTLGGTEAFF. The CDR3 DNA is TGTGCCAGCAGTTTAACTTTGGGGGGCACTGAAGCTTTCTTT.

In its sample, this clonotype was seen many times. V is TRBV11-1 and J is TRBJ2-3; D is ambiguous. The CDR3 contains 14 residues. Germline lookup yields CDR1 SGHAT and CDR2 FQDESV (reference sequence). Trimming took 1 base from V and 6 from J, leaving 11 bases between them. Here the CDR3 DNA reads TGTGCCAGCAGCTTAGGAGTCCTCAGGGATACGCAGTATTTT. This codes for CASSLGVLRDTQYF.

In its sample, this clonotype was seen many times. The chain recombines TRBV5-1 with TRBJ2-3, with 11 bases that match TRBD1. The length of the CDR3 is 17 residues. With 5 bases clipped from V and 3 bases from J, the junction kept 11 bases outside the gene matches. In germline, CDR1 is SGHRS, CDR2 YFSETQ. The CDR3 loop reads CASSETGTGGWTDTQYF. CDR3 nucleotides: TGCGCCAGCAGTGAGACCGGGACAGGGGGTTGGACAGATACGCAGTATTTT.

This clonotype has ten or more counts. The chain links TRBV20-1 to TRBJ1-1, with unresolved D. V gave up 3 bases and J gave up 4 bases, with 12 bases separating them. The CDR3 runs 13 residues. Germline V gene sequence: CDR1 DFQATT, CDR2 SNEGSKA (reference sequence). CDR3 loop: CSASIRYGTEAFF. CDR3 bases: TGCAGTGCTAGCATCCGATACGGCACTGAAGCTTTCTTT.

CDR3: CASSGHQVGSQETQYF. CDR3 nucleotides: TGTGCCAGCAGCGGCCATCAGGTGGGGAGCCAAGAGACCCAGTACTTC. V usage is TRBV6-2 or TRBV6-3 and J usage is TRBJ2-5; D is possibly TRBD2 (5 bases). Trimming cost V 6 bases and J 1 base, with 18 bases left between them. Germline V gives CDR1 MNHEY, CDR2 SVGEGT. This CDR3 has 16 amino acids.

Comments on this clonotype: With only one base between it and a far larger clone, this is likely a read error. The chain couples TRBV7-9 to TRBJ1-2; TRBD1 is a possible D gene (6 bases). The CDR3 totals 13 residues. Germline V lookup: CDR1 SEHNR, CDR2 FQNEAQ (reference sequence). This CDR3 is CANSLQGRDGYTF. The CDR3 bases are TGTGCCAACAGCTTGCAGGGGAGGGATGGCTACACCTTC.

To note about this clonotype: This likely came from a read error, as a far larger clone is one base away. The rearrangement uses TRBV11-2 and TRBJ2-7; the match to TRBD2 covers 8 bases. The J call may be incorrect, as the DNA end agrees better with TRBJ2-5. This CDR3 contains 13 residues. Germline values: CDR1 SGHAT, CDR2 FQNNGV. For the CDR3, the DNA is TGTGCCACCACCCTCGGGGGGGGAGAGACCCAGTACTTC. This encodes CATTLGGGETQYF.

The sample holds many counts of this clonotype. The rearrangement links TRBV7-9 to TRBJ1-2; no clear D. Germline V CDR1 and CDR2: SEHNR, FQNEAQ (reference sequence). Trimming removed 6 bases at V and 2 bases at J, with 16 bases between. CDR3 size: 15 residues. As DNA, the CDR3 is TGTGCCAGCAGTCAAGTGGGCCGTTCGAACTATGGCTACACCTTC. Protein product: CASSQVGRSNYGYTF.

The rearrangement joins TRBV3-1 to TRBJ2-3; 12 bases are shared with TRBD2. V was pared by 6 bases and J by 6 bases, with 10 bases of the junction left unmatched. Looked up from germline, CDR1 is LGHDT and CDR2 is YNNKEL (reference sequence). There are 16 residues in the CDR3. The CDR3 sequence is CASRSLAGGPYDTQYF. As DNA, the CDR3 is TGTGCCAGCAGATCACTAGCGGGGGGCCCTTACGATACGCAGTATTTT.

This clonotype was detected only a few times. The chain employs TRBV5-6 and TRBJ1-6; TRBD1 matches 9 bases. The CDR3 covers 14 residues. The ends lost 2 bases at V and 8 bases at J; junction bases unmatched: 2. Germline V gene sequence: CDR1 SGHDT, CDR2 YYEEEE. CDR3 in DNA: TGTGCCAGCAGCTTACAGGGGGCTGATTCACCCCTCCACTTT. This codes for CASSLQGADSPLHF.

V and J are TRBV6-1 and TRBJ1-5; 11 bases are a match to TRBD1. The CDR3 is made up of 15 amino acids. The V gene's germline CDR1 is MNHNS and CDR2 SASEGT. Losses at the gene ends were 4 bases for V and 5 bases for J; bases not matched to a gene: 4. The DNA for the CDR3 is TGTGCCAGCAGTGCGGGACAGGGGGACCATCAGCCCCAGCATTTT. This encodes CASSAGQGDHQPQHF.

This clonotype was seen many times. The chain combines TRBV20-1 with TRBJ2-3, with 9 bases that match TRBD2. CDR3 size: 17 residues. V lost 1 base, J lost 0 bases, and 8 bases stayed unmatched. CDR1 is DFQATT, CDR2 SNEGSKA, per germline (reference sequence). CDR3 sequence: CSARGGVSGGSTDTQYF. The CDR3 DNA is TGCAGTGCTAGAGGGGGGGTGAGCGGGGGGAGCACAGATACGCAGTATTTT.